Following are 18 T cell receptor beta chains from one sample sequenced in a study of spatial heterogeneity in lung cancer. As to time point: blood at routine non-recurrence follow-up after resection. TCRdb reanalysed the 5' RACE reads using MiXCR and keeps one entry per CDR3 protein. The table records roughly 30,000 distinct CDR3 sequences, more than 9% of them present only once. This sample comprised PBMCs, obtained at follow-up. Receptor source: a female donor with early-stage non-small cell lung cancer.

This clonotype came up a few times. The rearrangement links TRBV4-2 to TRBJ2-1, with TRBD1 identical over 9 bases. The germline CDR1 and CDR2 sequences are LGHNA and YNFKEQ. The CDR3 runs to 14 residues. V lost 1 base and J lost 9; bases outside the gene matches: 4. The CDR3 here is CASSQGTGDGEQFF. CDR3 DNA sequence: TGTGCCAGCAGCCAAGGGACAGGGGACGGTGAGCAGTTCTTC.

Ten or more counts support this clonotype. The chain carries TRBV6-6 and TRBJ2-7; no definite D call. V lost 8 bases to trimming and J lost 2 bases, with 13 bases between them. This CDR3 is 13 amino acids long. Germline assignment: CDR1 MNHNY and CDR2 SVGAGI (reference sequence). The CDR3 spells CASDLGQAYEQYF. In nucleotides, the CDR3 is TGTGCCAGCGACCTTGGCCAAGCCTACGAGCAGTACTTC.

This clonotype was detected only a few times. The genes are TRBV19 and TRBJ1-1; D unresolved. The CDR3 contains 14 residues. Germline V gene sequence: CDR1 LNHDA, CDR2 SQIVND (reference sequence). The V and J ends lost 10 bases and 3 bases respectively, with 18 bases between them. The CDR3 spells CATTRATIYTEAFF. The CDR3 DNA is TGTGCCACCACTAGGGCCACGATCTACACTGAAGCTTTCTTT.

This clonotype showed up many times. The CDR3, as DNA: TGCGCCAGCAGCTTAGTACAGAGCTCCTACAATGAGCAGTTCTTC. This sequence encodes CASSLVQSSYNEQFF. The chain links TRBV5-1 to TRBJ2-1; D remains ambiguous. The CDR3 is 15 residues long. V was clipped by 2 bases and J by 0 bases, with 9 bases between them. Germline CDR1 reads SGHRS; CDR2 reads YFSETQ.

For this clonotype: An end of the junction does not agree with germline; a read error may underlie this. This chain links TRBV19 with TRBJ2-1, with D perhaps TRBD1 (5 bases). This CDR3 is built from 14 residues. Germline CDR1 and CDR2: LNHDA and SQIVND (reference sequence). CDR3 region: CASSIVWSDNVQFF. CDR3 sequence (DNA): TGTGCCAGTAGTATAGTGTGGTCGGACAATGTGCAGTTCTTC.

This clonotype was counted at least ten times. The rearrangement uses TRBV7-6 and TRBJ2-1; TRBD2 matches 7 bases. Unmatched junction bases numbered 14, after V lost 6 bases and J lost 9 bases. CDR1 and CDR2 from the germline V gene are SGHVS and FNYEAQ. The CDR3 sequence is 15 residues long. CDR3: CASSLPPRGRGEQFF. The CDR3 DNA reads TGTGCCAGCAGTTTACCACCCCGGGGGAGGGGTGAGCAGTTCTTC. Supplemented by reference TRBV7-6 and TRBJ2-1, the full variable domain reads GAGVSQSPRYKVTKRGQDVALRCDPISGHVSLYWYRQALGQGPEFLTYFNYEAQQDKSGLPNDRFSAERPEGSISTLTIQRTEQRDSAMYRCASSLPPRGRGEQFFGPGTRLTVL.

This clonotype was counted between two and nine times. The V and J genes are TRBV3-1 and TRBJ2-5; 8 positions agree with TRBD1. The germline gives CDR1 LGHDT, CDR2 YNNKEL (reference sequence). The V and J ends lost 3 bases and 4 bases, in that order; junction bases with no gene match: 10. The CDR3 consists of 16 residues. CDR3 nucleotide sequence: TGTGCCAGCAGCCAGGCAGGGGGCGCGAGGTCAGAGACCCAGTACTTC. It encodes CASSQAGGARSETQYF.

This clonotype has more than one count but fewer than ten. The chain combines TRBV19 with TRBJ1-5, with D unclear. The CDR3 extends over 15 amino acids. V lost 7 bases, J lost 4 bases, and 17 bases lay in between. From germline, CDR1 is LNHDA and CDR2 SQIVND (reference sequence). DNA of the CDR3: TGTGCCAGTATTTCGGGGTTGGGAGGAAATCAGCCCCAGCATTTT. The encoded protein is CASISGLGGNQPQHF.

The V and J genes are TRBV20-1 and TRBJ2-1; D call uncertain. Germline CDR1 and CDR2: DFQATT and SNEGSKA (reference sequence). The CDR3 spans 12 residues. The V end lost 4 bases, the J end lost 0 bases, and 4 bases lay between the germline ends. The chain's CDR3 is CSAITSYNEQFF. The CDR3 DNA sequence: TGCAGTGCTATCACCTCCTACAATGAGCAGTTCTTC.

This clonotype was picked up many times. V is TRBV6-1 and J is TRBJ2-2; TRBD1 aligns across 7 bases. The CDR3 extends over 15 amino acids. J gave up 3 bases and V 2 bases, and 3 bases lay outside the gene matches. The germline V gene has CDR1 MNHNS and CDR2 SASEGT. The CDR3 nucleotides read TGTGCCAGCAGTGAAAGACAGGGATACACCGGGGAGCTGTTTTTT. Its translation is CASSERQGYTGELFF.

The J gene is TRBJ2-5, the V gene TRBV7-3; D gene ambiguous. V lost 2 bases and J 5 bases, leaving 9 bases between the germline ends. CDR1 and CDR2 from the germline V gene are SGHTA and FQGTGA. The CDR3 is 13 amino acids. CDR3 coding DNA: TGTGCCAGCAGCTTAGGGTTTCGGGAGACCCAGTACTTC. Its translation: CASSLGFRETQYF.

The rearrangement uses TRBV5-6 and TRBJ1-1; D not certain. The CDR3 has 13 amino acids. Trimming stripped 0 bases from V and 6 bases from J, with 9 bases between. CDR1 is SGHDT, CDR2 YYEEEE, per germline. Written as DNA, the CDR3 is TGTGCCAGCAGCTTGGTCGCGGTCCCTGAAGCTTTCTTT. Protein: CASSLVAVPEAFF.

The chain employs TRBV12-3 or TRBV12-4 and TRBJ1-5; tentative D call: TRBD1 (6 bases). Trimming shortened V by 6 bases and J by 6 bases, and 15 bases separated the two germline ends. This CDR3 is built from 14 residues. CDR3 DNA: TGTGCCAGCAGCCCTCGAGGGGGGCTTCAGCCCCAGCATTTT. It encodes CASSPRGGLQPQHF.

This clonotype was found many times. The chain combines TRBV3-1 with TRBJ2-1; 10 nucleotides match TRBD2. CDR1 LGHDT and CDR2 YNNKEL come from the germline V gene (reference sequence). CDR3 size: 15 residues. Trimming at V came to 0 bases and at J to 9 bases, leaving 5 bases not matched to a gene. CDR3 sequence: CASSQDPAGGTEQFF. CDR3 in DNA: TGTGCCAGCAGCCAAGACCCAGCGGGGGGGACTGAGCAGTTCTTC.

Ten or more counts support this clonotype. The chain combines TRBV2 with TRBJ2-1; the D is unclear. V was shortened by 6 bases and J by 5 bases, with 14 bases between the two germline ends. This CDR3 is built from 14 residues. Germline lookup yields CDR1 SNHLY and CDR2 FYNNEI. CDR3 DNA: TGTGCCAGCAGGAACTCGGCAGGAGACAATGAGCAGTTCTTC. As protein: CASRNSAGDNEQFF.

The sample holds a few counts of this clonotype. The chain employs TRBV5-1 and TRBJ2-3; 7 bases line up with TRBD1. Trimming at V came to 0 bases and at J to 11 bases, leaving 18 bases not matched to a gene. The CDR3 has 17 residues. Germline CDR1 reads SGHRS; CDR2 reads YFSETQ. The CDR3 is CASSLAWDRGSPPGQYF. CDR3 in DNA: TGCGCCAGCAGCTTGGCCTGGGACAGAGGAAGCCCGCCCGGGCAGTATTTT.

This clonotype has a handful of counts. J is TRBJ2-7 and V is TRBV20-1; D might be TRBD1 (5 bases). CDR3 size: 11 residues. V lost 3 bases, J lost 6 bases, and 9 bases lay in between. CDR1 and CDR2 (germline): DFQATT, SNEGSKA (reference sequence). The chain's CDR3 is CSARAGFEQYF. The CDR3, as DNA: TGCAGTGCTAGGGCAGGGTTCGAGCAGTACTTC.

At least ten counts were recorded for this clonotype. The chain uses TRBV24-1 and TRBJ2-1; possible D gene TRBD2, 7 bases. CDR1 KGHDR and CDR2 SFDVKD come from the germline V gene. This CDR3 is 14 amino acids long. The germline V and J ends were trimmed by 6 bases and 4 bases, with 12 bases remaining between them. The CDR3: CATSRRGAYNEQFF. Here the CDR3 DNA reads TGTGCCACCAGTCGACGGGGGGCGTACAATGAGCAGTTCTTC.